This T cell receptor (beta chain) is from a study of technical replicates of blood from a handful of donors. Clones were sequenced by immunoSEQ multiplex PCR, and TCRdb holds only the in-frame ones, with some missing. The sample has tens of thousands of clones, roughly four fifths seen once. Sequences were obtained from PBMCs. The TCR was taken from a human donor in good health. Some clones in this sample may be carry-over from other donors' samples.

CDR3 residues: CASSTRTGAGYTF. The CDR3 DNA follows: TGTGCCAGCAGTACCAGGACAGGGGCCGGCTACACCTTC. The V call is TRBV6-6, the J call TRBJ1-2, with 9 bases identical to TRBD1. The CDR3 runs to 13 residues. The germline V gene encodes CDR1 MNHNY and CDR2 SVGAGI (reference sequence). V shed 5 bases and J 8 bases; nucleotides not matched to a gene: 6.